This T cell receptor beta chain was sequenced for a study of shared clonotypes between healthy human individuals. Looking at the study overall: With ages of 18 to 49, the donors were two women and a few men.

Naive CD8 populations comprised CD45RO-negative cells positively selected for CCR7, excluding terminally differentiated effector memory CD45RA+ cells. Of note for this clone: Its antigen is not identified.

Notes on the study in general: Incompleteness in sorted-subset sequencing, despite large depth, was shown by rarefaction.

Genomic DNA from each subset was divided evenly over several immunoSEQ plates. Per the authors' pipeline: Filtering was not the same, since immunoSEQ gave junction-only sequences without quality scores. The table came from immunoSEQ multiplex PCR; TCRdb's copy has only in-frame clones and leaves some out. V and J calls plus clone size are reproduced from that table; the DNA served to infer D and trimming. The table shows 550,000 to 600,000 clones, with more than 95% occurring only once. Germline values: CDR1 MDHEN, CDR2 SYDVKM. The CDR3 is made up of 22 amino acids. Germline trimming cut 0 bases from V and 1 base from J; bases unmatched to any gene: 21.

This receptor was taken from a man aged 25-45 years in good health. Material: naive CD8+ T cells sorted from blood. The V and J genes are TRBV28 and TRBJ1-2; TRBD1 agrees at 9 bases. The CDR3 DNA reads as TGTGCCAGCAGTTTATGGTCCGGGACAGGGTCCCCCTCACACGGAGATAACTATGGCTACACCTTC. Translation: CASSLWSGTGSPSHGDNYGYTF.